The 20 T cell receptor gamma chains below were found in one sample sequenced in a study of gamma delta lymphoproliferative disorders and STAT genes. The receptor sequences were amplified from genomic DNA of peripheral blood mononuclear cells. TCRdb re-called clones from the multiplex PCR reads via CATT. The table has around 2,500 gamma-chain clones, approximately 12% seen once. The sample taken for sequencing was blood. These receptors came from a human donor with gamma-delta T-cell large granular lymphocyte leukemia.

This clone was found many times. This sequence joins TRGV10 and TRGJ1 or TRGJ2. TCRdb leaves out the J gene; it was filled in here by matching the DNA to germline. TRGV10 belongs to the ORF category, with a function that is uncertain. J gave up 6 bases and V 8 bases, and 2 bases lay outside the gene matches. CDR3 length: 10 amino acids. The DNA of the CDR3 is TGTGCTGCGTGGATTTATAAGAAACTCTTT. Its protein is CAAWIYKKLF.

This clone occurred many times. V is TRGV11 and J is TRGJ1 or TRGJ2. Because TCRdb records no J gene, it was assigned here through a match of the DNA to germline. TRGV11 is filed as an ORF, its function uncertain. The ends lost 6 bases at V and 12 bases at J; junction bases unmatched: 17. The CDR3 sequence is 14 residues long. CDR3 nucleotide sequence: TGTGCCTGCTGGATTGGAGGCACGACGAGGGGGAAACTCTTT. This encodes CACWIGGTTRGKLF.

This clone was detected ten times or more. This likely came from a read error, as a far larger clone is one base away. The sample holds other DNA sequences that translate to the same CDR3. No J gene was called, and the V gene is TRGV9. CDR1 and CDR2 (germline): GITISATS, ISYDGTV (reference sequence). There are 16 residues in the CDR3. This CDR3 reads CALWEVRELGKKIKVF. As DNA, the CDR3 is TGTGCCTTGTGGGAGGTGCGAGAGTTGGGCAAAAAAATCAAGGTGTTT.

In the case of this clone: An end of the junction does not agree with germline; a read error may underlie this. This rearrangement joins TRGV10 to TRGJ1 or TRGJ2. Here the J gene was assigned by germline matching of the DNA, as TCRdb has none. TRGV10 is sorted into the ORF group, with uncertain function. CDR3 length: 11 amino acids. The CDR3 spells CAGCQDYKKLF. In DNA form, the CDR3 reads TGCGCGGGATGTCAGGATTATAAGAAACTCTTT.

In its sample, this clone was seen many times. This sequence is one base from a far larger clone and is likely a read error. Other DNA sequences in the same sample also yield this CDR3. TRGV9 is the V gene, and the J gene was not called. Germline V gives CDR1 GITISATS, CDR2 ISYDGTV (reference sequence). The CDR3 has 16 amino acids. The CDR3 protein is CALWEVEELGKKIKVF. CDR3 nucleotide sequence: TGTGCCTTGTGGGAGGTGGAAGAGTTGGGCAAAAAAATCAAGGTGTTT.

Notes on this clone: A read error may produce the germline difference seen at one junction end. The genes are TRGV9 and TRGJP. TCRdb offers no J gene call, so here the DNA was matched to germline to obtain one. CDR1 and CDR2 (germline): GITISATS, ISYDGTV (reference sequence). The CDR3 extends over 15 amino acids. The CDR3 DNA sequence: TGTGCCTTGTGGGTGCGAGAGTTGGGCAAAAAAAGCAAGGTATTT. Its translation: CALWVRELGKKSKVF.

A remark on this clone: A far larger clone is just one base off, so this is likely a read error. Other DNA sequences within the sample encode an identical CDR3. The chain joins TRGV10 to TRGJ1 or TRGJ2. The J gene was missing in TCRdb and was found by matching the end of the DNA to germline. TRGV10 carries the ORF label, with uncertain function. The length of the CDR3 is 26 residues. V lost 8 bases to trimming and J lost 0 bases; unmatched junction nucleotides: 44. The CDR3 DNA follows: TGTGCTGCGTGGGACTGTATATCATTCTACCCCTTCCAAAAGTGTAGCCCTTCGTCGAATTATTATAAGAAACTCTTT. Translating it yields CAAWDCISFYPFQKCSPSSNYYKKLF.

This clone turned up a few times. A read error likely explains why the TCRdb protein, taken from a much larger clone, differs from this DNA's translation at residue 3; the protein shown is translated from the DNA. This chain joins TRGV4 and TRGJ1 or TRGJ2. TCRdb lists no J gene, so it was determined here by aligning the DNA to germline. Germline V gene sequence: CDR1 EGSTGY, CDR2 YDSYTSSV. This CDR3 is built from 11 residues. The CDR3 spells CAAWDSYKKLF. The CDR3 nucleotides are TGTGCCGCCTGGGATAGTTATAAGAAACTCTTT.

This clone was detected ten times or more. TCRdb lists the protein of a much larger clone for this DNA, which differs at residue 11, so this is likely a read error; the protein given here is translated from the DNA itself. The chain carries TRGV9 and TRGJP. The J gene comes from matching the DNA to germline here; TCRdb lacks it. The length of the CDR3 is 16 residues. Germline V lookup: CDR1 GITISATS, CDR2 ISYDGTV (reference sequence). Here the CDR3 DNA reads TGTGCCTTGTGGGAGGTGCGAGAGTTGGGCGAAAAAATCAAGGTATTT. Protein sequence: CALWEVRELGEKIKVF.

This clone is medium-sized within its sample. The limits of the CDR3 on the DNA are not certain, so only TCRdb's listed CDR3 is given. The J segment was not called; the V segment is TRGV11. TRGV11 carries the ORF label, with uncertain function. The CDR3 is made up of 16 amino acids, end residues included. CDR3 residues: CTTVPAGLGTGYKKLF.

A word on this clone: No DNA is shown, since the ends of the CDR3 on it are uncertain; the CDR3 is the one TCRdb lists. Here the V gene is TRGV4, but the J gene went uncalled. The CDR3 is 19 residues long, ends included. The germline V gene has CDR1 EGSTGY and CDR2 YDSYTSSV. CDR3 sequence reads: CATWDVGGIRNSLAVEQHF.

This clone is judged medium-sized. Other DNA sequences in the same sample also yield this CDR3. The chain recombines TRGV4 with TRGJ1 or TRGJ2. As TCRdb names no J gene, one was assigned here on the basis of a DNA match to germline. This CDR3 region has 13 residues. CDR1 and CDR2 from the germline V gene are EGSTGY and YDSYTSSV. Unmatched junction bases numbered 2, after V lost 1 base and J lost 2 bases. The CDR3 sequence is CATWDGHYYKKLF. Here the CDR3 DNA reads TGTGCCACCTGGGATGGACATTATTATAAGAAACTCTTT.

This clone has a count of ten or more. The V gene is TRGV2; the J gene was not called. This CDR3 spans 11 amino acids. Per germline, CDR1 EGSNGY and CDR2 YDSYNSKV. The CDR3 DNA sequence: TGTGCCACCTGGGACCGCCCAAGTAAACTCTTT. It is translated as CATWDRPSKLF.

By share, this clone counts as medium-sized (0.01 to 0.1%). The chain carries TRGV8 and TRGJ1 or TRGJ2. The J gene, not given by TCRdb, was assigned here from a germline match of the nucleotide sequence. Germline values: CDR1 VENAVY, CDR2 YDSYNSRV. The junction had 15 bases not matched to a gene; V was cut back by 3 bases and J by 10 bases. CDR3 length: 14 residues. CDR3 in amino acids: CATWDRGSQPKKLF. CDR3 DNA: TGTGCCACCTGGGATCGGGGTTCCCAACCCAAGAAACTCTTT.

Ten or more counts support this clone. The genes are TRGV5 and TRGJ1 or TRGJ2. The J gene comes from matching the DNA to germline here; TCRdb lacks it. Trimming at V came to 0 bases and at J to 6 bases, leaving 8 bases not matched to a gene. The CDR3 extends over 14 amino acids. Per the germline V gene, CDR1 is VINAFY and CDR2 is YDVSNSKD. CDR3: CATWDRGGSYKKLF. The CDR3 nucleotides are TGTGCCACCTGGGACAGGGGGGGTTCTTATAAGAAACTCTTT.

With respect to this clone: Because the CDR3's place on the DNA is in doubt, the DNA is left out and the CDR3 is given as listed by TCRdb. No J gene was named, though the V gene is TRGV11. TRGV11 is reported as an ORF; its role is uncertain. The CDR3 totals 13 residues, both ends included. The CDR3 sequence: CTTVPAGFRIKTF.

About this clone: This DNA's translation and the protein TCRdb lists, from a much larger clone, do not match at residue 6, likely due to a read error; the protein shown is translated from the DNA. The genes are TRGV3 and TRGJ1 or TRGJ2. The J gene was not available in TCRdb and was assigned here by matching the DNA to germline segments. Germline values: CDR1 VTNTFY, CDR2 YDVSTARD (reference sequence). The V and J ends lost 3 bases and 2 bases, in that order; junction bases with no gene match: 7. The CDR3 is 14 residues long. The CDR3 sequence: CATWDWPDYYKKLF. The CDR3 nucleotides read TGTGCCACCTGGGACTGGCCGGATTATTATAAGAAACTCTTT.

Only a few counts were recorded for this clone. A far larger clone lies a single base away; this is likely a read error. The sample has other DNA sequences that encode this CDR3 too. The V gene corresponds to TRGV8; no J gene was called. The CDR3 consists of 14 residues. The V gene's germline CDR1 is VENAVY and CDR2 YDSYNSRV. CDR3 amino acids: CATWDAGVYYKKLF. As DNA, the CDR3 is TGTGCCACCTGGGATGCGGGGGTTTATTATAAGAAACTATTT.

The table lists this clone with many counts. The chain is built from TRGV9 and TRGJ1 or TRGJ2. The J gene, not given by TCRdb, was assigned here from a germline match of the nucleotide sequence. The J segment lost 8 bases and the V segment lost 0 bases, leaving 10 bases of the junction unmatched. Germline assignment: CDR1 GITISATS and CDR2 ISYDGTV (reference sequence). The CDR3 loop spans 14 amino acids. The CDR3 DNA is TGTGCCTTGTGGGAGGTGCTAGGCGGGGATAAGAAACTCTTT. Amino acids: CALWEVLGGDKKLF.

Within the sample, this clone is large. This sequence joins TRGV5 and TRGJP1. TCRdb lists no J gene, so it was determined here by aligning the DNA to germline. Trimming removed 2 bases from V and 6 bases from J; junction bases left unmatched: 3. The CDR3 runs 13 residues. The germline gives CDR1 VINAFY, CDR2 YDVSNSKD. In DNA form, the CDR3 reads TGTGCCACCTGGGACAAATCTGGTTGGTTCAAGATATTT. This translates into CATWDKSGWFKIF.